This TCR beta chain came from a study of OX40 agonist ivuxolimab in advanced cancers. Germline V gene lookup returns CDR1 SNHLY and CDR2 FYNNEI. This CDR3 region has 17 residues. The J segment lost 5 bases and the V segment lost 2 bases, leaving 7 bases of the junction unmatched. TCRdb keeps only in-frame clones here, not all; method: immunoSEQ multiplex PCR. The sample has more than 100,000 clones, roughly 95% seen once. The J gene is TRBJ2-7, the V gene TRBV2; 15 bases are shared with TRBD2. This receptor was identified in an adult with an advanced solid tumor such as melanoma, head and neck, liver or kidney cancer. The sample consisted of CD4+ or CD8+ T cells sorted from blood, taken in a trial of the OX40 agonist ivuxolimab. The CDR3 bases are TGTGCCAGCAGTGAAAGGACTAGCGGGGGGGTACCCCACGAGCAGTACTTC. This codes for CASSERTSGGVPHEQYF.